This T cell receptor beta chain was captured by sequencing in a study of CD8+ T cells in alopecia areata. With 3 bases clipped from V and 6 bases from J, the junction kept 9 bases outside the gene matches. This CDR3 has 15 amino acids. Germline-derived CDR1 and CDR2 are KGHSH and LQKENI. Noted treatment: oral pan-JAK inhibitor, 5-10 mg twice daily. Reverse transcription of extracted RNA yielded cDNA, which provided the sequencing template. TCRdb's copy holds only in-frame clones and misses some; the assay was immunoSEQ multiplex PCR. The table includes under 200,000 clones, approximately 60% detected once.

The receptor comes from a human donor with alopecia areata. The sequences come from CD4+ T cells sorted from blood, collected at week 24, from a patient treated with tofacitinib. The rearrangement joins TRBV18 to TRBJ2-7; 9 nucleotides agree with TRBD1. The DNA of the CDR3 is TGTGCCAGCTCACCCACGGGACAGGGTATCACCGAGCAGTACTTC. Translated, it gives CASSPTGQGITEQYF.